This T cell receptor beta chain was sequenced for a study of regulatory T cells in long-lasting Graves disease. Study-level findings and limits: Persistent disease was associated with favored TRBV28 usage and with favored use of TRBJ1-2 and TRBJ2-5. Between persistent patients, more than 2,500 public clonotypes were shared, exceeding the roughly 1,000 shared between new patients. Having few samples may have compromised the accuracy.

Researchers made TCR beta libraries by using iRepertoire HTBI primers and running Arm-PCR on CDR3 regions. TCRdb processed the multiplex PCR reads anew with MiXCR; each CDR3 protein has one entry. The top ten hold around 14% of the sample, which has roughly 490,000 distinct CDR3 sequences, 22% seen once. As concerns this clonotype: Its antigen is undetermined.

Sample time point: persistent/refractory GD, antithyroid drugs over 5 years with positive TRAb. PBMC RNA was the source of the TCR library. As a group, patients came from one endocrinology department in Xi'an, China. The CDR3 contains 16 residues. V was clipped by 5 bases and J by 3 bases; unmatched bases: 6. CDR1 is LNHDA and CDR2 is SQIVND in the germline V gene (reference sequence). V gene TRBV19 combines with J gene TRBJ2-2; 10 bases match TRBD1. This sample comprised peripheral blood mononuclear cells (PBMCs), obtained when the disease was refractory, from a patient treated with antithyroid drugs. The TCR was taken from a female donor with Graves disease. The CDR3 sequence: CASSGRDRGYTGELFF. As DNA, the CDR3 is TGTGCCAGTAGTGGGAGGGACAGGGGTTACACCGGGGAGCTGTTTTTT.